This entry is about one T cell receptor beta chain. The antigen remains unidentified. This record comes from a study of CD39 and CD103 CD8 tumor-infiltrating T cells. General study points: DP CD8 TILs appeared more oligoclonal than DN and SP CD8 TILs and blood memory CD8 T cells.

Libraries were prepared by immunoSEQ multiplex PCR; TCRdb keeps only in-frame clonotypes and omits some of them. The data hold fewer than 5,000 clones, with approximately 70% observed a single time. Sequenced material: CD8+ T cells sorted from blood. Specified subset: total memory CD8 T cells (CD45RA-CCR7+/-) from blood or uninvolved lymph node. This sequence originates from a human donor with head and neck squamous cell carcinoma.

The CDR3 sequence is CASSGETYEQYF. CDR3 coding DNA: TGTGCCAGCAGTGGGGAGACCTACGAGCAGTACTTC. This rearrangement joins TRBV11-2 to TRBJ2-7; TRBD2 might be the D (5 bases). V lost 6 bases and J lost 2, with 8 bases in between. Germline CDR1 is SGHAT and CDR2 is FQNNGV. This CDR3 comprises 12 residues.